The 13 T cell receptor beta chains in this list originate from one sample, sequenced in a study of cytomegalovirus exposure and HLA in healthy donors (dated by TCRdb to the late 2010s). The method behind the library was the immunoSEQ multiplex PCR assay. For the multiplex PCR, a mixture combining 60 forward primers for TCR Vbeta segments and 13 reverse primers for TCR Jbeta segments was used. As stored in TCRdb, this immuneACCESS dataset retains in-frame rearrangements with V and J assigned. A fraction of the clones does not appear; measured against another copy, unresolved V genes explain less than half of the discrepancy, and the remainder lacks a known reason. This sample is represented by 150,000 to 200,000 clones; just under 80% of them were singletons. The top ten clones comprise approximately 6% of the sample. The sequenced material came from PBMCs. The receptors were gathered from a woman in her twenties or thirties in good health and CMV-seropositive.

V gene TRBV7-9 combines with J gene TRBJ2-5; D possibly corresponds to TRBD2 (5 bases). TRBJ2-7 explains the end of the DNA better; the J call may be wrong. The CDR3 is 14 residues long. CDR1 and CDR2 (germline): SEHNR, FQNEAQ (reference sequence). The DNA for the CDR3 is TGTGCCAGCAGCCCTCGACTACTGCCCCACGAGCAGTACTTC. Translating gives CASSPRLLPHEQYF.

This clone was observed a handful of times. The CDR3 here is CASSLITNTGELFF. The CDR3 DNA follows: TGTGCCAGCAGCTTAATCACTAACACCGGGGAGCTGTTTTTT. This chain uses TRBV5-4 with TRBJ2-2; D is uncertain. The CDR3 length is 14 residues. V was shortened by 2 bases and J by 2 bases, with 7 bases between the two germline ends. Germline V CDR1 and CDR2: SGHNT, YYREEE (reference sequence).

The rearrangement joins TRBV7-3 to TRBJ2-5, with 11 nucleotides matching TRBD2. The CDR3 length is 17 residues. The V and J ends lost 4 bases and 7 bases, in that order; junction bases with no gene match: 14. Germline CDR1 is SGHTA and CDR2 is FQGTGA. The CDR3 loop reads CASSSTSGGHQVWTQYF. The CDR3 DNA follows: TGTGCCAGCAGCTCCACTAGCGGGGGCCACCAAGTATGGACCCAGTACTTC. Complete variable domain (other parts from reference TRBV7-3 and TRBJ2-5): GAGVSQTPSNKVTEKGKYVELRCDPISGHTALYWYRQSLGQGPEFLIYFQGTGAADDSGLPNDRFFAVRPEGSVSTLKIQRTERGDSAVYLCASSSTSGGHQVWTQYFGPGTRLLVL.

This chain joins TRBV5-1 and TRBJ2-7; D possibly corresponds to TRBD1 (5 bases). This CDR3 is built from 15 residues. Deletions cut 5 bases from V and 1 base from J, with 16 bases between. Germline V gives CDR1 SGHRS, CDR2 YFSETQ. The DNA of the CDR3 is TGCGCCAGCAGTTCAACTCGACAGCGATCCTACGAGCAGTACTTC. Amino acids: CASSSTRQRSYEQYF.

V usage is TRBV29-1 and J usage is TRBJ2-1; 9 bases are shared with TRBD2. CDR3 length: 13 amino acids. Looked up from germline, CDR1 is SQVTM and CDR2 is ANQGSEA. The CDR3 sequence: CSQAGGMYNEQFF. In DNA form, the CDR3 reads TGCAGTCAAGCGGGAGGAATGTACAATGAGCAGTTCTTC.

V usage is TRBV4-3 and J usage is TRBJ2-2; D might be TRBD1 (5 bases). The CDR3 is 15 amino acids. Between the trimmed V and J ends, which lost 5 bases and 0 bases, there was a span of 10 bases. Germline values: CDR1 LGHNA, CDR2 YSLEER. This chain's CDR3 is CASSFGRANTGELFF. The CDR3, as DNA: TGCGCCAGCAGCTTTGGCAGGGCGAACACCGGGGAGCTGTTTTTT.

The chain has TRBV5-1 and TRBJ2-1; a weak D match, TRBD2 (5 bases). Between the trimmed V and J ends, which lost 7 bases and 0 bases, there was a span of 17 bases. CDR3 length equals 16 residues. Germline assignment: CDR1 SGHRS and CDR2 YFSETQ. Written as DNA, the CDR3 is TGCGCCAGCTCCTTCGGAGGTACGAGCTCCTACAATGAGCAGTTCTTC. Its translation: CASSFGGTSSYNEQFF. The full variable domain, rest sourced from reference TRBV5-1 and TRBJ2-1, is KAGVTQTPRYLIKTRGQQVTLSCSPISGHRSVSWYQQTPGQGLQFLFEYFSETQRNKGNFPGRFSGRQFSNSRSEMNVSTLELGDSALYLCASSFGGTSSYNEQFFGPGTRLTVL.

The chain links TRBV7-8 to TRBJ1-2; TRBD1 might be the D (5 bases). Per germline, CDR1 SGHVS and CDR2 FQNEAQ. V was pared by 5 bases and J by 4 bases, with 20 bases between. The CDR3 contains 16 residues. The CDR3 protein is CASSAGLRFSGYGYTF. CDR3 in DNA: TGTGCCAGCAGCGCGGGACTGCGCTTTTCTGGCTATGGCTACACCTTC.

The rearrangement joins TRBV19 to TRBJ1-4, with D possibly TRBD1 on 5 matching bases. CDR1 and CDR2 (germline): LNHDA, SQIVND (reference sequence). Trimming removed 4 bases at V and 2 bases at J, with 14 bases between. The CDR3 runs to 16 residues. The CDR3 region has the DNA TGTGCCAGTAGTACCCTGACAGTATCGACTAATGAAAAACTGTTTTTT. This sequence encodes CASSTLTVSTNEKLFF.

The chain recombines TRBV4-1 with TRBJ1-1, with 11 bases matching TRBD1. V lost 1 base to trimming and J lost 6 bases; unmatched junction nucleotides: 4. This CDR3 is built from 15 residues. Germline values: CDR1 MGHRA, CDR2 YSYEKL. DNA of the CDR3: TGCGCCAGCAGCCAAGCCCGGGACAGGGGGTCTGAAGCTTTCTTT. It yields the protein CASSQARDRGSEAFF.

CDR3 loop: CASSFSGVLIYEQYF. The CDR3 DNA is TGTGCCAGCAGCTTTTCCGGGGTCCTCATTTACGAGCAGTACTTC. The V and J genes are TRBV7-8 and TRBJ2-7, with D perhaps TRBD2 (5 bases). The CDR3 has 15 residues. V lost 3 bases and J lost 4, with 16 bases in between. Germline V lookup: CDR1 SGHVS, CDR2 FQNEAQ.

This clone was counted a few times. CDR3 sequence (DNA): TGTGCCACCAGCAGAGAGGGGAGGATATACGGGACAGATACGCAGTATTTT. Amino acid sequence: CATSREGRIYGTDTQYF. This sequence joins TRBV15 and TRBJ2-3; weak D call: TRBD2 (6 bases). Germline CDR1 is LNHNV and CDR2 is YYDKDF (reference sequence). Trimming removed 0 bases at V and 3 bases at J, with 16 bases between. The CDR3 has 17 residues.

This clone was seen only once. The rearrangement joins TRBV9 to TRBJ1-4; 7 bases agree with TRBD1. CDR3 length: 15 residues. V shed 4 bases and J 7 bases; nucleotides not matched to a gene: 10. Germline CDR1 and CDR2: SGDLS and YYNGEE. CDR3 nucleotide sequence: TGTGCCAGCAGCTCCAACAGGGGCGGGTCTGAAAAACTGTTTTTT. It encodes CASSSNRGGSEKLFF.